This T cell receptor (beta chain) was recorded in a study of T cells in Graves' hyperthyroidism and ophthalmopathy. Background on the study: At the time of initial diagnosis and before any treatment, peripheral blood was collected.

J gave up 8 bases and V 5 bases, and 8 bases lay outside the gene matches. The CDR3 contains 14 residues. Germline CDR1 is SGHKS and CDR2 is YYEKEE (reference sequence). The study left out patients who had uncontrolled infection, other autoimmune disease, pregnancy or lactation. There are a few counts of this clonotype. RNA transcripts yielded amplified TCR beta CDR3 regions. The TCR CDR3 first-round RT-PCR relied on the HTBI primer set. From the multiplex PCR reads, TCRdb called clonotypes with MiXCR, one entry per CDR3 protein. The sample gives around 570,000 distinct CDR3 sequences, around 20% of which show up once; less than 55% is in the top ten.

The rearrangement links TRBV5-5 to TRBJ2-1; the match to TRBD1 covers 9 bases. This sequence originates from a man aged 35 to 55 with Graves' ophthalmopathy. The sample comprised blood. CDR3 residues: CASSRGQGRDEQFF. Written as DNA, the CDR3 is TGTGCCAGCAGTCGCGGACAGGGGAGGGATGAGCAGTTCTTC.